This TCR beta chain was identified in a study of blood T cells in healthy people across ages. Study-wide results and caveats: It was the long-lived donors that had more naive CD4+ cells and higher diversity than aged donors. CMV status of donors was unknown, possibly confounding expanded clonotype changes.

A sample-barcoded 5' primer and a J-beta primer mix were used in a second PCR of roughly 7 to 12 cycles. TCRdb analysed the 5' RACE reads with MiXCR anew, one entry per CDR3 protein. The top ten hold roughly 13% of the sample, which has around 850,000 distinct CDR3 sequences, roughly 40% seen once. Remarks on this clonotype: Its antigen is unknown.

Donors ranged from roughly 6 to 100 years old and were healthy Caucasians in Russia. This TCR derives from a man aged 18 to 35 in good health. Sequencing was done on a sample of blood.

The CDR3 reads CASSSRGAPTDTQYF. The CDR3 nucleotides read TGTGCCAGCAGCTCCAGGGGGGCCCCCACAGATACGCAGTATTTT. This chain joins TRBV6-6 and TRBJ2-3; a weak D match, TRBD1 (7 bases). The CDR3 loop spans 15 amino acids. CDR1 and CDR2 (germline): MNHNY, SVGAGI (reference sequence). V lost 6 bases and J 2 bases, leaving 15 bases between the germline ends.